Listed here are 29 T cell receptor beta chains from one sample, sequenced in a study of T cell repertoires in cytomegalovirus infection. TCRdb reanalysed the reads using MiXCR and keeps one entry per CDR3 protein. The sample lists around 430,000 distinct CDR3 sequences, approximately 42% occurring once. Their antigen targets remain unknown. Sequencing used cultured PBMCs, obtained from culture after CMV antigen stimulation. These receptors were obtained from a human donor in good health (CMV status not recorded). Some clones in this sample may be carry-over from other donors' samples.

This clonotype was found a few times. CDR3 nucleotides: TGTGCCAGTAGTGTTAGACCGCAGGGGGCGATGGCGACTGAAGCTTTCTTT. Amino acid sequence: CASSVRPQGAMATEAFF. J is TRBJ1-1 and V is TRBV19, with TRBD1 identical over 8 bases. V was clipped by 5 bases and J by 5 bases; unmatched bases: 16. The CDR3 is made up of 17 amino acids. Germline CDR1 reads LNHDA; CDR2 reads SQIVND (reference sequence).

This clonotype has more than one count but fewer than ten. The CDR3 here is CATTSARGGLWEQFF. CDR3 nucleotide sequence: TGTGCGACCACTTCTGCGCGGGGGGGGCTGTGGGAGCAGTTCTTC. The V gene is TRBV7-6, the J gene TRBJ2-1; 9 nucleotides align to TRBD2. Per germline, CDR1 SGHVS and CDR2 FNYEAQ. The CDR3 is 15 amino acids. Filled out from reference TRBV7-6 and TRBJ2-1, the complete variable domain reads GAGVSQSPRYKVTKRGQDVALRCDPISGHVSLYWYRQALGQGPEFLTYFNYEAQQDKSGLPNDRFSAERPEGSISTLTIQRTEQRDSAMYRCATTSARGGLWEQFFGPGTRLTVL.

This clonotype has more than one count but fewer than ten. This chain connects TRBV7-2 to TRBJ1-1; the D is unclear. Trimming took off 5 bases at V and 8 bases at J, with 18 bases between the two ends. CDR3 length equals 14 residues. Per germline, CDR1 SGHTA and CDR2 FQGNSA. The CDR3 DNA is TGTGCCAGCAGCCCCCGAAATGCGGGAGGCGAAGCTTTCTTT. Protein product: CASSPRNAGGEAFF.

The chain carries TRBV19 and TRBJ1-3, with D uncertain. CDR3 length: 16 residues. Looked up from germline, CDR1 is LNHDA and CDR2 is SQIVND (reference sequence). V was shortened by 3 bases and J by 0 bases, with 12 bases between the two germline ends. The chain's CDR3 is CASSIGQTFSGNTIYF. Here the CDR3 DNA reads TGTGCCAGTAGTATTGGCCAGACCTTCTCTGGAAACACCATATATTTT.

The chain carries TRBV7-2 and TRBJ2-7, with TRBD1 as a possible D gene (5 bases). From germline, CDR1 is SGHTA and CDR2 FQGNSA. The CDR3 has 15 residues. The V and J ends lost 5 bases and 2 bases respectively, with 16 bases between them. The CDR3 spells CASSPSGRGTYEQYF. Written as DNA, the CDR3 is TGTGCCAGCAGCCCGTCAGGAAGGGGAACCTACGAGCAGTACTTC.

The J gene is TRBJ2-1, the V gene TRBV29-1, with 7 bases fitting TRBD2. The CDR3 covers 15 residues. J lost 0 bases, V lost 1 base, and 3 bases had no gene match. Germline-derived CDR1 and CDR2 are SQVTM and ANQGSEA. The CDR3 DNA sequence: TGCAGCGTTGAAGGGGGGGGGGGCTCCTACAATGAGCAGTTCTTC. Its protein product is CSVEGGGGSYNEQFF.

V usage is TRBV14 and J usage is TRBJ2-2, with TRBD2 as a possible D gene (5 bases). V was clipped by 1 base and J by 9 bases, with 9 bases between them. Germline CDR1 is SGHDN and CDR2 is FVKESK. This CDR3 comprises 13 residues. CDR3 protein: CASSQGLNWELFF. For the CDR3, the DNA is TGTGCCAGCAGCCAAGGACTAAACTGGGAGCTGTTTTTT.

This rearrangement joins TRBV10-3 to TRBJ2-7; D is uncertain. Deletions cut 10 bases from V and 3 bases from J, with 13 bases between. The CDR3 consists of 12 residues. Looked up from germline, CDR1 is ENHRY and CDR2 is SYGVKD. The CDR3 loop is CATQDPLYEQYF. DNA for the CDR3: TGTGCCACCCAGGATCCTCTCTACGAGCAGTACTTC.

The chain uses TRBV3-1 and TRBJ2-3; 13 bases are shared with TRBD2. The CDR3 covers 17 residues. In germline, CDR1 is LGHDT, CDR2 YNNKEL (reference sequence). The V and J ends lost 4 bases and 1 base, in that order; junction bases with no gene match: 5. CDR3 amino acids: CASSRSGLAGGTDTQYF. In nucleotides, the CDR3 is TGTGCCAGCAGCCGATCAGGACTAGCGGGGGGCACAGATACGCAGTATTTT.

This clonotype was observed once. A read error may explain this, as a much larger clone is one base away. The genes are TRBV7-2 and TRBJ2-5; 7 nucleotides match TRBD2. The CDR3 has 18 residues. CDR1 is SGHTA and CDR2 is FQGNSA in the germline V gene. CDR3 sequence reads: CASSLSLPAGGGTGTPYF. DNA for the CDR3: TGTGCCAGCAGCCTCTCCCTTCCGGCGGGCGGGGGAACCGGGACCCCGTACTTC.

The rearrangement joins TRBV11-2 to TRBJ2-1; D unresolved. V was pared by 5 bases and J by 3 bases, with 14 bases between. Germline assignment: CDR1 SGHAT and CDR2 FQNNGV. This CDR3 comprises 15 residues. For the CDR3, the DNA is TGTGCCAGCAGCCTGTGGAAGGGCGTCTACAATGAGCAGTTCTTC. It yields the protein CASSLWKGVYNEQFF.

This clonotype was found a few times. The rearrangement uses TRBV6-1 and TRBJ2-7; D is unresolved. This CDR3 region has 11 residues. Looked up from germline, CDR1 is MNHNS and CDR2 is SASEGT. V gave up 6 bases and J gave up 9 bases, with 12 bases separating them. The CDR3 DNA reads as TGTGCCAGCAGCCGCGGCGAGTCGCAGTACTTC. This translates into CASSRGESQYF.

The chain carries TRBV6-2 or TRBV6-3 and TRBJ2-2, with TRBD1 identical over 7 bases. The V gene end was trimmed by 2 bases and the J gene end by 1 base; junction bases not matched to a gene: 7. CDR1 is MNHEY, CDR2 SVGEGT, per germline. This CDR3 has 17 residues. The CDR3 reads CASSYDDDRVNTGELFF. The CDR3 nucleotides read TGTGCCAGCAGTTACGACGACGACAGGGTGAACACCGGGGAGCTGTTTTTT.

This clonotype was observed a few times. V usage is TRBV7-2 and J usage is TRBJ2-3, with a possible D match to TRBD2 (6 bases). This CDR3 region has 14 residues. V was clipped by 10 bases and J by 0 bases, with 14 bases between them. CDR1 and CDR2 from the germline V gene are SGHTA and FQGNSA. The CDR3 spells CATRERSSTDTQYF. The CDR3 nucleotides are TGTGCCACCCGGGAGCGGTCTAGCACAGATACGCAGTATTTT.

The gene calls are TRBV5-1 and TRBJ2-3; perhaps D is TRBD1 or TRBD2 (5 bases each). This CDR3 is built from 16 residues. CDR1 and CDR2 (germline): SGHRS, YFSETQ. Trimming removed 3 bases from V and 4 bases from J, with 18 bases in between. CDR3 in DNA: TGCGCCAGCAGCTCCGTATTGAGGGGCGGAGCAGATACGCAGTATTTT. Protein product: CASSSVLRGGADTQYF.

In its sample, this clonotype was seen many times. This chain joins TRBV7-2 and TRBJ1-2, with 12 bases matching TRBD1. CDR1 SGHTA and CDR2 FQGNSA come from the germline V gene. CDR3 length: 16 amino acids. After removal of 1 base from V and 4 bases from J, the junction contained 4 bases not matched to a gene. The CDR3 reads CASSLEGQGAGYGYTF. The CDR3 region has the DNA TGTGCCAGCAGCTTAGAGGGACAGGGGGCGGGCTATGGCTACACCTTC.

This chain connects TRBV12-3 or TRBV12-4 to TRBJ2-3; D may correspond to TRBD1 or TRBD2 (5 bases each). CDR3 size: 13 residues. Trimming left V 5 bases short and J 5 bases short, with 11 bases between. The CDR3 region has the DNA TGTGCCAGCAGTGGGACGGTTCTAGATACGCAGTATTTT. Protein: CASSGTVLDTQYF.

The rearrangement uses TRBV11-2 and TRBJ1-6; weak D call: TRBD1 (5 bases). Trimming took off 5 bases at V and 7 bases at J, with 15 bases between the two ends. From germline, CDR1 is SGHAT and CDR2 FQNNGV. The CDR3 consists of 15 residues. CDR3 sequence: CASSPLRGFNSPLHF. DNA for the CDR3: TGTGCCAGCAGCCCATTAAGGGGCTTCAATTCACCCCTCCACTTT. Together with reference TRBV11-2 and TRBJ1-6, the CDR3 gives the full variable domain: EAGVAQSPRYKIIEKRQSVAFWCNPISGHATLYWYQQILGQGPKLLIQFQNNGVVDDSQLPKDRFSAERLKGVDSTLKIQPAKLEDSAVYLCASSPLRGFNSPLHFGNGTRLTVT.

The rearrangement uses TRBV11-2 and TRBJ2-1, with TRBD2 matching over 7 bases. Losses at the gene ends were 5 bases for V and 3 bases for J; bases not matched to a gene: 7. Per germline, CDR1 SGHAT and CDR2 FQNNGV. The CDR3 is made up of 15 amino acids. DNA of the CDR3: TGTGCCAGCAGCCCTCTAGCGGAGCACTACAATGAGCAGTTCTTC. Translating it yields CASSPLAEHYNEQFF.

This clonotype was observed a few times. The DNA of the CDR3 is TGTGCCACCAGTGATGATCGGGACTCCTATACGCAGTATTTT. Residues: CATSDDRDSYTQYF. V and J are TRBV24-1 and TRBJ2-3; tentative D call: TRBD2 (6 bases). Germline CDR1 reads KGHDR; CDR2 reads SFDVKD. The CDR3 consists of 14 residues. Trimming removed 3 bases at V and 7 bases at J, with 13 bases between.

This clonotype was found a few times. The chain is built from TRBV2 and TRBJ1-2; 10 bases fit TRBD1. After removal of 6 bases from V and 6 bases from J, the junction contained 4 bases not matched to a gene. Germline V CDR1 and CDR2: SNHLY, FYNNEI. This CDR3 has 13 amino acids. The CDR3 DNA is TGTGCCAGCAGAGGACAGGGGGACGATGGCTACACCTTC. Residues: CASRGQGDDGYTF. The full variable domain, completed using reference TRBV2 and TRBJ1-2, is EPEVTQTPSHQVTQMGQEVILRCVPISNHLYFYWYRQILGQKVEFLVSFYNNEISEKSEIFDDQFSVERPDGSNFTLKIRSTKLEDSAMYFCASRGQGDDGYTFGSGTRLTVV.

The sample holds a few counts of this clonotype. The gene calls are TRBV7-8 and TRBJ2-7, with D possibly being TRBD1 (5 bases). The germline CDR1 and CDR2 sequences are SGHVS and FQNEAQ. The CDR3 runs to 14 residues. V lost 3 bases to trimming and J lost 3 bases, with 12 bases between them. This CDR3 is CASSLGLDSYEQYF. The CDR3, as DNA: TGTGCCAGCAGCTTGGGTCTCGACAGCTACGAGCAGTACTTC.

This clonotype was picked up a small number of times. The rearrangement links TRBV12-3 or TRBV12-4 to TRBJ1-5; the D gene is possibly TRBD1 (6 bases). The CDR3 extends over 14 amino acids. Trimming stripped 6 bases from V and 7 bases from J, with 16 bases between. The chain's CDR3 is CASSPEQGIQPQHF. CDR3 sequence (DNA): TGTGCCAGCAGCCCAGAACAGGGAATACAGCCCCAGCATTTT.

The sample holds a few counts of this clonotype. V is TRBV11-2 and J is TRBJ2-1; the match to TRBD2 covers 7 bases. CDR1 is SGHAT and CDR2 is FQNNGV in the germline V gene. The junction had 6 bases not matched to a gene; V was cut back by 3 bases and J by 4 bases. This CDR3 is built from 15 residues. Written as DNA, the CDR3 is TGTGCCAGCAGCTTCTCCCCCGGGGGGTACAATGAGCAGTTCTTC. Encoded protein: CASSFSPGGYNEQFF. The full variable domain, completed using reference TRBV11-2 and TRBJ2-1, is EAGVAQSPRYKIIEKRQSVAFWCNPISGHATLYWYQQILGQGPKLLIQFQNNGVVDDSQLPKDRFSAERLKGVDSTLKIQPAKLEDSAVYLCASSFSPGGYNEQFFGPGTRLTVL.

This rearrangement joins TRBV7-2 to TRBJ2-3, with a tentative D call TRBD1 (5 bases). Germline CDR1 is SGHTA and CDR2 is FQGNSA. This CDR3 spans 16 amino acids. Trimming removed 3 bases at V and 0 bases at J, with 13 bases between. CDR3 region: CASSLVIGASTDTQYF. The CDR3 region has the DNA TGTGCCAGCAGCTTGGTGATAGGGGCCAGCACAGATACGCAGTATTTT. Using reference TRBV7-2 and TRBJ2-3 for the parts outside the CDR3, the full variable domain is GAGVSQSPSNKVTEKGKDVELRCDPISGHTALYWYRQSLGQGLEFLIYFQGNSAPDKSGLPSDRFSAERTGGSVSTLTIQRTQQEDSAVYLCASSLVIGASTDTQYFGPGTRLTVL.

CDR3 coding DNA: TGTGCCAGCACTGCCGGCACCTCGGAAGATACGCAGTATTTT. Protein sequence: CASTAGTSEDTQYF. This rearrangement joins TRBV6-1 to TRBJ2-3; D remains unclear. The CDR3 is 14 amino acids. Germline V gene sequence: CDR1 MNHNS, CDR2 SASEGT. V lost 7 bases and J lost 5, with 16 bases in between.

J is TRBJ2-1 and V is TRBV11-3; D remains unclear. The CDR3 is made up of 15 amino acids. V was shortened by 5 bases and J by 2 bases, with 13 bases between the two germline ends. Germline assignment: CDR1 SGHNT and CDR2 YENEEA. The CDR3 DNA is TGTGCCAGCAGCACTACTGCCGAGGCCTACAATGAGCAGTTCTTC. Translated: CASSTTAEAYNEQFF.

This clonotype was seen more than once but under ten times. At one boundary the junction diverges from the germline segment, which might be a read error. V and J are TRBV20-1 and TRBJ1-1, with no clear D. There are 11 residues in the CDR3. CDR1 and CDR2 from the germline V gene are DFQATT and SNEGSKA (reference sequence). DNA for the CDR3: TGCAGTGGGTTCAGGAACGCTGAAGCTTTCTTT. Protein sequence: CSGFRNAEAFF.

CDR3 nucleotide sequence: TGTGCCAGCAGCTTAGAAGGAGGGATCACGAGCGAAAAACTGTTTTTT. It specifies CASSLEGGITSEKLFF. The rearrangement uses TRBV7-8 and TRBJ1-4, with D unclear. Germline loops: CDR1 SGHVS, CDR2 FQNEAQ. This CDR3 is built from 16 residues. V was shortened by 1 base and J by 8 bases, with 17 bases between the two germline ends.